One and the same sample provided the 15 T cell receptor beta chains below, sequenced in a study of vaccination and CD4 T cells after COVID-19. No antigen is known for these receptors. Treatment noted: roughly 11-day PBMC culture with coronavirus spike peptide pools or control peptides (ViraFEST assay). An Oncomine TCR Beta short-read assay was used to sequence the DNA from cultured CD4+ T cells. Using its own MiXCR run on the PCR reads, TCRdb lists one record per CDR3 protein. This sample has over 20,000 distinct CDR3 sequences, with roughly 39% found just once. Sequencing used CD4+ T cells from blood, cultured in vitro. The receptors were gathered from a human donor who had recovered from COVID-19.

This clonotype turned up a few times. The rearrangement joins TRBV28 to TRBJ2-7; TRBD2 is a possible D gene (7 bases). Trimming took off 10 bases at V and 4 bases at J, with 20 bases between the two ends. Germline values: CDR1 MDHEN, CDR2 SYDVKM. The CDR3 consists of 14 residues. CDR3 nucleotides: TGTGCCATCGAAGGGGGGGGGCGCCCATACGAGCAGTACTTC. This gives the protein CAIEGGGRPYEQYF.

The chain recombines TRBV20-1 with TRBJ2-1; D is perhaps TRBD2 (5 bases). This CDR3 has 14 residues. V dropped 3 bases and J dropped 4 bases, with 13 bases sitting between them. In germline, CDR1 is DFQATT, CDR2 SNEGSKA (reference sequence). The chain's CDR3 is CSASESSRYNEQFF. CDR3 nucleotides: TGCAGTGCTAGTGAGTCTAGCAGATACAATGAGCAGTTCTTC.

The chain carries TRBV7-2 and TRBJ1-1; D gene unclear. V lost 0 bases and J lost 11, with 16 bases in between. Germline V lookup: CDR1 SGHTA, CDR2 FQGNSA. CDR3 size: 14 residues. CDR3: CASSLALMRREAFF. The CDR3 DNA reads as TGTGCCAGCAGCTTAGCGCTCATGAGGCGAGAGGCTTTCTTT.

The chain joins TRBV5-1 to TRBJ2-7; D is unclear. Trimming left V 4 bases short and J 3 bases short, with 20 bases between. This CDR3 spans 16 amino acids. Germline CDR1 SGHRS, CDR2 YFSETQ. For the CDR3, the DNA is TGCGCCAGCAGCCCAAGTTTTAGGACGGACCACTACGAGCAGTACTTC. Encoded protein: CASSPSFRTDHYEQYF.

This rearrangement joins TRBV7-9 to TRBJ1-1, with D possibly being TRBD1 (6 bases). This CDR3 spans 16 amino acids. The V gene lost 4 bases and the J gene lost 2 bases, with 17 bases spanning the gap. CDR1 SEHNR and CDR2 FQNEAQ come from the germline V gene (reference sequence). CDR3 protein: CASSWSTGSGNTEAFF. CDR3 in DNA: TGTGCCAGCAGCTGGTCCACAGGGAGTGGCAACACTGAAGCTTTCTTT.

The CDR3 bases are TGTGCCAGCTCACCATTCTCTAGCACAGATACGCAGTATTTT. It yields the protein CASSPFSSTDTQYF. The chain is built from TRBV18 and TRBJ2-3; D ambiguous. The CDR3 sequence is 14 residues long. The V gene lost 2 bases and the J gene lost 0 bases, with 6 bases spanning the gap. CDR1 is KGHSH and CDR2 is LQKENI in the germline V gene.

This rearrangement joins TRBV24-1 to TRBJ1-5; D ambiguous. Trimming stripped 5 bases from V and 3 bases from J, with 10 bases between. The CDR3 contains 14 residues. CDR1 is KGHDR and CDR2 is SFDVKD in the germline V gene. CDR3 loop: CATSGSLYNQPQHF. DNA for the CDR3: TGTGCCACCAGTGGATCGCTCTACAATCAGCCCCAGCATTTT.

This clonotype was seen just once. The chain carries TRBV21-1 and TRBJ2-7; TRBD1 was called by the table and not checked on the DNA. TRBV21-1 is tagged as a pseudogene. The CDR3 sequence is 20 residues long. Here the CDR3 DNA reads TGTGCCAGCAGCAAAGGGGCGTTTGGGAAAGGGGTTGGTGAGTCCTACGAGCAGTACTTC. It codes for CASSKGAFGKGVGESYEQYF.

The rearrangement uses TRBV20-1 and TRBJ1-6; 8 bases agree with TRBD1. This CDR3 contains 13 residues. Losses at the gene ends were 2 bases for V and 7 bases for J; bases not matched to a gene: 1. Germline CDR1 is DFQATT and CDR2 is SNEGSKA (reference sequence). The CDR3 DNA sequence: TGCAGTGCTAGAACAGGGGGAAATTCACCCCTCCACTTT. Its protein is CSARTGGNSPLHF.

The rearrangement uses TRBV2 and TRBJ1-1; possibly TRBD1 for D (6 bases). This CDR3 is built from 12 residues. Germline assignment: CDR1 SNHLY and CDR2 FYNNEI. The germline V and J ends were trimmed by 4 bases and 9 bases, with 12 bases remaining between them. In DNA form, the CDR3 reads TGTGCCAGCAGTGTTACAGGGTCTCAAGCTTTCTTT. Translating it yields CASSVTGSQAFF.

The chain employs TRBV10-1 and TRBJ1-1; TRBD1 matches 8 bases. This CDR3 is 16 amino acids long. The germline V gene has CDR1 WNHNN and CDR2 SYGVQD (reference sequence). With V trimmed by 0 bases and J by 6 bases, 9 bases remained unmatched. The CDR3 DNA is TGCGCCAGCAGTGAGTCGGGGACAGGAGCTTCCTCTGAAGCTTTCTTT. Its protein is CASSESGTGASSEAFF.

The CDR3 DNA sequence: TGTGCCAGCAGCTTTGGGGGAGAGACCCAGTACTTC. Residues: CASSFGGETQYF. This sequence joins TRBV7-9 and TRBJ2-5; either TRBD1 or TRBD2 may supply D (5 bases each). Germline V gene data show CDR1 as SEHNR and CDR2 as FQNEAQ (reference sequence). The CDR3 has 12 residues. V gave up 3 bases and J gave up 4 bases, with 6 bases separating them.

This chain links TRBV5-4 with TRBJ2-1, with 10 bases identical to TRBD2. This CDR3 contains 13 residues. The germline gives CDR1 SGHNT, CDR2 YYREEE (reference sequence). The trim removed 4 bases at V and 9 bases at J, leaving 4 bases unmatched. The CDR3 loop is CASSPGLASEQFF. DNA for the CDR3: TGTGCCAGCAGCCCGGGACTAGCGAGTGAGCAGTTCTTC.

This clonotype has just a few counts. V and J are TRBV20-1 and TRBJ1-1; D possibly corresponds to TRBD1 (5 bases). Between the trimmed V and J ends, which lost 1 base and 10 bases, there was a span of 22 bases. The CDR3 totals 15 residues. Germline CDR1 and CDR2: DFQATT and SNEGSKA (reference sequence). The CDR3 region is CSARAGSGTQNGAFF. The CDR3 DNA sequence: TGCAGTGCTAGAGCGGGATCCGGGACCCAAAACGGAGCTTTCTTT.

In this sample, this clonotype turned up a few times. V usage is TRBV27 and J usage is TRBJ1-1, with D maybe TRBD1 (6 bases). V lost 1 base to trimming and J lost 1 base, with 10 bases between them. This CDR3 comprises 15 residues. Germline V gene data show CDR1 as MNHEY and CDR2 as SMNVEV (reference sequence). CDR3 nucleotide sequence: TGTGCCAGCAGTTTATTCGCGACAGGGAACACTGAAGCTTTCTTT. Residues: CASSLFATGNTEAFF.